Listed here are 22 T cell receptor beta chains from one sample, sequenced in a study of shared clonotypes between healthy human individuals. Method: immunoSEQ multiplex PCR; TCRdb's copy keeps in-frame clones and lacks some. The sample lists hundreds of thousands of clones; 72% were seen once. Input material: memory CD4+ T cells sorted from blood. Described subset: CD45RA-negative fraction. The receptors were gathered from a woman aged 25 to 39 in good health.

This clone was counted between two and nine times. The rearrangement links TRBV27 to TRBJ2-7, with 9 bases lining up with TRBD1. The V gene's germline CDR1 is MNHEY and CDR2 SMNVEV (reference sequence). This CDR3 comprises 13 residues. Trimming took 4 bases from V and 2 from J; bases not matched to a gene: 0. CDR3 in DNA: TGTGCCAGCAGTTGGACAGGGGCCTACGAGCAGTACTTC. As protein: CASSWTGAYEQYF.

The CDR3 here is CASSLEVGYGYTF. CDR3 nucleotide sequence: TGCGCCAGCAGCTTGGAGGTGGGGTATGGCTACACCTTC. The chain links TRBV5-1 to TRBJ1-2; D is undetermined. The V end was cut by 0 bases, the J end by 5 bases, with 8 bases between. Germline CDR1 is SGHRS and CDR2 is YFSETQ. The CDR3 spans 13 residues.

The count of this clone is one. The rearrangement uses TRBV11-2 and TRBJ2-2, with a tentative D call TRBD1 (6 bases). V lost 6 bases to trimming and J lost 4 bases, with 15 bases between them. Germline lookup yields CDR1 SGHAT and CDR2 FQNNGV. The CDR3 is made up of 15 amino acids. Here the CDR3 reads CASSETGMATGELFF. DNA for the CDR3: TGTGCCAGCAGTGAAACAGGGATGGCCACCGGGGAGCTGTTTTTT.

This clone was counted a few times. The sample has other DNA sequences that encode this CDR3 too. The chain has TRBV7-9 and TRBJ2-5, with 7 bases fitting TRBD1. Per the germline V gene, CDR1 is SEHNR and CDR2 is FQNEAQ (reference sequence). CDR3 size: 14 residues. The junction had 2 bases not matched to a gene; V was cut back by 1 base and J by 3 bases. Here the CDR3 reads CASSLDRGKETQYF. The CDR3 DNA sequence: TGTGCCAGCAGCTTAGACAGGGGTAAAGAGACCCAGTACTTC.

This clone was seen at least ten times. This CDR3 reads CASSRDGVLGEPQHF. The CDR3, as DNA: TGTGCCAGCTCCCGCGACGGCGTCCTGGGTGAGCCCCAGCATTTT. The V gene is TRBV18, the J gene TRBJ1-5; no firm D call. Between the trimmed V and J ends, which lost 6 bases and 8 bases, there was a span of 20 bases. The germline V gene encodes CDR1 KGHSH and CDR2 LQKENI. There are 15 residues in the CDR3.

The rearrangement links TRBV2 to TRBJ2-7, with 7 bases lining up with TRBD1. V lost 7 bases to trimming and J lost 6 bases; unmatched junction nucleotides: 15. The germline V gene has CDR1 SNHLY and CDR2 FYNNEI. The CDR3 sequence is 15 residues long. The CDR3 nucleotides read TGTGCCAGCAACGAGGGGCAGGGGGTCCCCCGCGAGCAGTACTTC. It translates to CASNEGQGVPREQYF.

The chain links TRBV11-2 to TRBJ2-3; either TRBD1 or TRBD2 may fit D (5 bases each). In germline, CDR1 is SGHAT, CDR2 FQNNGV. The CDR3 has 15 residues. V lost 1 base, J lost 2 bases, and 10 bases lay in between. The CDR3 nucleotides read TGTGCCAGCAGCTTAGCGCCGGGACCCACAGATACGCAGTATTTT. Its translation: CASSLAPGPTDTQYF.

The chain employs TRBV11-2 and TRBJ2-7; no reliable D call. The CDR3 consists of 13 residues. V lost 5 bases to trimming and J lost 6 bases, with 14 bases between them. In germline, CDR1 is SGHAT, CDR2 FQNNGV. The CDR3 loop is CASSRSRETEQYF. The CDR3 coding sequence is TGTGCCAGCAGCCGGTCCCGCGAGACCGAGCAGTACTTC.

CDR3 DNA sequence: TGTGCCAGTAGCCAGCGGGGCACAGATACGCAGTATTTT. Protein: CASSQRGTDTQYF. The V and J genes are TRBV19 and TRBJ2-3; D is perhaps TRBD2 (6 bases). Germline CDR1 LNHDA, CDR2 SQIVND (reference sequence). Trimming took off 6 bases at V and 1 base at J, with 8 bases between the two ends. This CDR3 has 13 amino acids. Drawing the rest from reference TRBV19 and TRBJ2-3, the complete variable domain is DGGITQSPKYLFRKEGQNVTLSCEQNLNHDAMYWYRQDPGQGLRLIYYSQIVNDFQKGDIAEGYSVSREKKESFPLTVTSAQKNPTAFYLCASSQRGTDTQYFGPGTRLTVL.

This clone appeared a few times. The chain is built from TRBV14 and TRBJ2-1, with TRBD1 matching 10 bases. This CDR3 is 18 amino acids long. Germline V gene sequence: CDR1 SGHDN, CDR2 FVKESK. With V trimmed by 4 bases and J by 3 bases, 12 bases remained unmatched. CDR3 bases: TGTGCCAGCAGCCGAGGGACAGGGGCATCCTATCTCTACAATGAGCAGTTCTTC. Translation: CASSRGTGASYLYNEQFF. The variable domain in full, completed from reference TRBV14 and TRBJ2-1, reads EAGVTQFPSHSVIEKGQTVTLRCDPISGHDNLYWYRRVMGKEIKFLLHFVKESKQDESGMPNNRFLAERTGGTYSTLKVQPAELEDSGVYFCASSRGTGASYLYNEQFFGPGTRLTVL.

This clone has only a few counts. This CDR3 is also generated by other DNA sequences in the sample. The chain recombines TRBV18 with TRBJ2-7; D may be TRBD1 (5 bases). This CDR3 contains 14 residues. The germline V gene has CDR1 KGHSH and CDR2 LQKENI. V was cut by 1 base and J by 2 bases, with 9 bases left in between. CDR3 in amino acids: CASSPRQGTYEQYF. In DNA, the CDR3 is TGTGCCAGCTCACCACGGCAGGGTACCTACGAGCAGTACTTC.

This clone has more than one count but fewer than ten. The chain uses TRBV5-1 and TRBJ2-3; D remains ambiguous. Trimming took off 4 bases at V and 4 bases at J, with 19 bases between the two ends. This CDR3 is 16 amino acids long. Germline CDR1 SGHRS, CDR2 YFSETQ. In DNA, the CDR3 is TGCGCCAGCAGCGTGACAAGACCCCGAAGGGCAGATACGCAGTATTTT. Amino acids: CASSVTRPRRADTQYF.

The chain recombines TRBV4-1 with TRBJ1-5; 7 nucleotides line up with TRBD1. The germline V gene has CDR1 MGHRA and CDR2 YSYEKL. The CDR3 is 16 residues long. With V trimmed by 1 base and J by 7 bases, 10 bases remained unmatched. CDR3 sequence (DNA): TGCGCCAGCAGCCAAGGGATTGCCCAGGGGGACCAGCCCCAGCATTTT. Encoded protein: CASSQGIAQGDQPQHF.

The J gene is TRBJ2-7, the V gene TRBV11-3; D is undetermined. The ends were cut back, 1 base at V and 2 bases at J, with 6 bases in the middle. The germline V gene encodes CDR1 SGHNT and CDR2 YENEEA. This CDR3 is built from 13 residues. CDR3 region: CASSLGIAYEQYF. The CDR3 DNA sequence: TGTGCCAGCAGCTTAGGGATAGCCTACGAGCAGTACTTC.

As for this clone: This may arise from a read error, as a much more abundant clone is one base away. The chain carries TRBV5-4 and TRBJ2-3; no clear D gene. V shed 3 bases and J shed 4 bases, with 6 bases lying between them. This CDR3 region has 12 residues. Germline V CDR1 and CDR2: SGHNT, YYREEE (reference sequence). CDR3 protein: CASSYDADTQYF. In DNA form, the CDR3 reads TGTGCCAGCAGCTACGACGCAGATACGCAGTATTTT.

The chain has TRBV18 and TRBJ2-1; D remains ambiguous. Trimming took off 1 base at V and 4 bases at J, with 5 bases between the two ends. This CDR3 comprises 13 residues. The V gene's germline CDR1 is KGHSH and CDR2 LQKENI. This chain's CDR3 is CASSPQGYNEQFF. CDR3 coding DNA: TGTGCCAGCTCACCACAGGGTTACAATGAGCAGTTCTTC.

For this clone: The same CDR3 is also encoded by other DNA sequences in this sample. The V and J genes are TRBV9 and TRBJ2-2; TRBD2 aligns across 8 bases. J was trimmed by 2 bases and V by 1 base; bases with no gene match: 1. Germline V lookup: CDR1 SGDLS, CDR2 YYNGEE. The CDR3 is made up of 15 amino acids. As DNA, the CDR3 is TGTGCCAGCAGCGTACTAGCGGGTAACACCGGGGAGCTGTTTTTT. Translating gives CASSVLAGNTGELFF. Complete variable domain (other parts from reference TRBV9 and TRBJ2-2): DSGVTQTPKHLITATGQRVTLRCSPRSGDLSVYWYQQSLDQGLQFLIQYYNGEERAKGNILERFSAQQFPDLHSELNLSSLELGDSALYFCASSVLAGNTGELFFGEGSRLTVL.

This clone was observed a handful of times. J is TRBJ2-5 and V is TRBV7-2, with 14 bases matching TRBD2. Germline V gene lookup returns CDR1 SGHTA and CDR2 FQGNSA. V trimming: 4 bases; J trimming: 7 bases; junction bases outside the gene matches: 8. There are 16 residues in the CDR3. The CDR3 nucleotides are TGTGCCAGCAGCTCGGGACTAGCGGGAGAAGCGGCGACCCAGTACTTC. This sequence encodes CASSSGLAGEAATQYF.

The V call is TRBV4-1, the J call TRBJ2-3; 7 bases map to TRBD2. The ends lost 4 bases at V and 2 bases at J; junction bases unmatched: 6. Germline-derived CDR1 and CDR2 are MGHRA and YSYEKL. The CDR3 runs to 15 residues. The CDR3 spells CASSPGTIFTDTQYF. The DNA of the CDR3 is TGCGCCAGCAGCCCAGGGACTATATTCACAGATACGCAGTATTTT.

J is TRBJ2-7 and V is TRBV6-5; the D gene is possibly TRBD2 (6 bases). Germline CDR1 MNHEY, CDR2 SVGAGI. Trimming left V 2 bases short and J 2 bases short, with 16 bases between. This CDR3 comprises 16 residues. CDR3 amino acids: CASSYDNSGTTYEQYF. CDR3 bases: TGTGCCAGCAGTTACGATAATAGCGGAACTACCTACGAGCAGTACTTC.

The J gene is TRBJ1-1, the V gene TRBV2; D gene ambiguous. Germline CDR1 is SNHLY and CDR2 is FYNNEI. The CDR3 spans 15 residues. V gave up 0 bases and J gave up 4 bases, with 12 bases separating them. The DNA for the CDR3 is TGTGCCAGCAGTGAAGCGTGGGGAATGAGCACTGAAGCTTTCTTT. Translated: CASSEAWGMSTEAFF. Full variable domain (missing parts from reference TRBV2 and TRBJ1-1): EPEVTQTPSHQVTQMGQEVILRCVPISNHLYFYWYRQILGQKVEFLVSFYNNEISEKSEIFDDQFSVERPDGSNFTLKIRSTKLEDSAMYFCASSEAWGMSTEAFFGQGTRLTVV.

For the CDR3, the DNA is TGTGCCAGCAGGAATAGACTACTTGAGCAGTTCTTC. It yields the protein CASRNRLLEQFF. The chain carries TRBV6-1 and TRBJ2-1; possible D gene TRBD2, 5 bases. V shed 6 bases and J shed 9 bases, with 12 bases lying between them. This CDR3 has 12 residues. Germline V gene sequence: CDR1 MNHNS, CDR2 SASEGT.